What follows are 22 T cell receptor beta chains derived from one specimen sequenced in a study of T cell responses to AZD1222 COVID-19 vaccine. Assay used: immunoSEQ multiplex PCR; TCRdb lists only in-frame clones, some missing. The table records fewer than 100,000 clones, 87% of them present only once. The sample in question was peripheral blood, obtained 28 days after the second AZD1222 dose. The receptors come from an adult who received the AZD1222 COVID-19 vaccine.

The V and J genes are TRBV24-1 and TRBJ2-5; perhaps TRBD1 as D (6 bases). The CDR3 sequence is 13 residues long. V was pared by 3 bases and J by 2 bases, with 6 bases between. Germline CDR1 and CDR2: KGHDR and SFDVKD. In DNA, the CDR3 is TGTGCCACCAGTGATGGACAGCAAGAGACCCAGTACTTC. Its translation is CATSDGQQETQYF.

The gene calls are TRBV19 and TRBJ1-2, with D perhaps TRBD1 (6 bases). The germline CDR1 and CDR2 sequences are LNHDA and SQIVND (reference sequence). CDR3 size: 17 residues. V was trimmed by 7 bases and J by 6 bases, leaving 27 bases between them. The CDR3 sequence is CASTPTRSRGGANGYTF. The CDR3 DNA is TGTGCCAGTACCCCTACGAGGAGCCGTGGGGGGGCGAATGGCTACACCTTC.

This clone was counted a single time. The CDR3: CASSPGQGNEQYF. In nucleotides, the CDR3 is TGTGCCAGCTCACCGGGACAGGGTAACGAGCAGTACTTC. The genes are TRBV18 and TRBJ2-7, with 9 nucleotides matching TRBD1. The V segment lost 3 bases and the J segment 5 bases; nucleotides outside the gene matches: 2. This CDR3 is built from 13 residues. Germline V gives CDR1 KGHSH, CDR2 LQKENI.

The rearrangement uses TRBV5-1 and TRBJ1-2; the D is unclear. Trimming took 4 bases from V and 4 from J, leaving 14 bases between them. This CDR3 region has 14 residues. CDR1 and CDR2 from the germline V gene are SGHRS and YFSETQ. CDR3 sequence reads: CASSLTGEGYGYTF. CDR3 coding DNA: TGCGCCAGCAGCCTGACCGGGGAGGGCTATGGCTACACCTTC.

The CDR3 loop reads CASSLGSAAGAGETQYF. CDR3 nucleotides: TGTGCCAGCAGCTTGGGTTCCGCAGCGGGGGCTGGGGAGACCCAGTACTTC. The chain employs TRBV5-4 and TRBJ2-5; 8 nucleotides agree with TRBD2. V was clipped by 0 bases and J by 5 bases; unmatched bases: 12. This CDR3 is 17 amino acids long. Looked up from germline, CDR1 is SGHNT and CDR2 is YYREEE (reference sequence).

This clone was detected only a few times. The chain combines TRBV4-1 with TRBJ1-1; possible D gene TRBD1, 5 bases. Trimming removed 1 base at V and 4 bases at J, with 7 bases between. The CDR3 extends over 13 amino acids. Germline V gives CDR1 MGHRA, CDR2 YSYEKL. CDR3 DNA sequence: TGCGCCAGCAGCCAAGGGGGCCCCACTGAAGCTTTCTTT. Protein sequence: CASSQGGPTEAFF.

DNA of the CDR3: TGTGCCAGCAGCTTCTCCGGGACAGACCGATCCTACGAGCAGTACTTC. Translation: CASSFSGTDRSYEQYF. The chain uses TRBV11-1 and TRBJ2-7; 7 bases match TRBD1. The trim removed 3 bases at V and 1 base at J, leaving 9 bases unmatched. There are 16 residues in the CDR3. CDR1 and CDR2 from the germline V gene are SGHAT and FQDESV (reference sequence).

The rearrangement joins TRBV7-3 to TRBJ2-3, with 9 positions matching TRBD2. J was trimmed by 11 bases and V by 5 bases; bases with no gene match: 14. This CDR3 is 15 amino acids long. In germline, CDR1 is SGHTA, CDR2 FQGTGA. CDR3 nucleotide sequence: TGTGCCAGCAGCCGTACGACTAGCGGATCCCCGCAGCAGTATTTT. Amino acids: CASSRTTSGSPQQYF.

J is TRBJ2-3 and V is TRBV6-5, with 7 bases identical to TRBD1. The J segment lost 3 bases and the V segment lost 7 bases, leaving 4 bases of the junction unmatched. CDR3 length equals 13 residues. Germline CDR1 is MNHEY and CDR2 is SVGAGI. This CDR3 is CASKTGSTDTQYF. CDR3 DNA: TGTGCCAGCAAGACAGGGTCAACAGATACGCAGTATTTT.

The V call is TRBV19, the J call TRBJ2-3, with D possibly being TRBD2 (6 bases). Germline V gives CDR1 LNHDA, CDR2 SQIVND (reference sequence). The CDR3 totals 16 residues. Trimming removed 5 bases from V and 0 bases from J, with 15 bases in between. Written as DNA, the CDR3 is TGTGCCAGTAGTGGTCTACTGGCGGGGAGCACAGATACGCAGTATTTT. Translation gives CASSGLLAGSTDTQYF.

This sequence joins TRBV14 and TRBJ2-1; 11 nucleotides match TRBD1. In germline, CDR1 is SGHDN, CDR2 FVKESK. The CDR3 is 16 amino acids. V gave up 4 bases and J gave up 7 bases; unmatched junction bases: 9. CDR3 protein: CASSPPGTGGLNEQFF. The CDR3 DNA sequence: TGTGCCAGCAGCCCACCGGGGACAGGGGGGTTGAATGAGCAGTTCTTC.

V and J are TRBV7-2 and TRBJ2-7; TRBD1 matches 10 bases. Per germline, CDR1 SGHTA and CDR2 FQGNSA. The CDR3 spans 14 residues. The J segment lost 3 bases and the V segment lost 5 bases, leaving 4 bases of the junction unmatched. CDR3: CASSQTGGVYEQYF. The DNA for the CDR3 is TGTGCCAGCAGCCAGACAGGGGGCGTCTACGAGCAGTACTTC. Full variable domain (remainder filled in from reference TRBV7-2 and TRBJ2-7): GAGVSQSPSNKVTEKGKDVELRCDPISGHTALYWYRQSLGQGLEFLIYFQGNSAPDKSGLPSDRFSAERTGGSVSTLTIQRTQQEDSAVYLCASSQTGGVYEQYFGPGTRLTVT.

The chain joins TRBV27 to TRBJ1-5; 10 bases map to TRBD1. The V segment lost 5 bases and the J segment 2 bases; nucleotides outside the gene matches: 3. The CDR3 loop spans 15 amino acids. From germline, CDR1 is MNHEY and CDR2 SMNVEV (reference sequence). The DNA of the CDR3 is TGTGCCAGCAGTCCAGGGACAGGGGGCAATCAGCCCCAGCATTTT. It codes for CASSPGTGGNQPQHF.

The genes are TRBV19 and TRBJ2-1, with 13 nucleotides matching TRBD2. With 5 bases clipped from V and 9 bases from J, the junction kept 13 bases outside the gene matches. Germline V gene sequence: CDR1 LNHDA, CDR2 SQIVND (reference sequence). The CDR3 is 17 residues long. CDR3 in DNA: TGTGCCAGTAGTCCTGGGACTAGCGGGGCGTCAAGGAGTGAGCAGTTCTTC. Protein product: CASSPGTSGASRSEQFF.

V gene TRBV2 combines with J gene TRBJ2-3; TRBD1 matches 9 bases. Germline V CDR1 and CDR2: SNHLY, FYNNEI. The CDR3 sequence is 15 residues long. V dropped 10 bases and J dropped 2; count of bases not matched to a gene: 10. DNA of the CDR3: TGTGCCACCCCTAAGGACAGGGGCTACACAGATACGCAGTATTTT. This sequence encodes CATPKDRGYTDTQYF.

The chain has TRBV9 and TRBJ2-1; a possible D gene is TRBD2 (5 bases). CDR3 length: 15 amino acids. The V gene lost 0 bases and the J gene lost 8 bases, with 15 bases spanning the gap. CDR1 is SGDLS, CDR2 YYNGEE, per germline. CDR3 protein: CASSVVALANHEQFF. The CDR3 DNA is TGTGCCAGCAGCGTAGTGGCCCTAGCCAACCATGAGCAGTTCTTC. Filled out from reference TRBV9 and TRBJ2-1, the complete variable domain reads DSGVTQTPKHLITATGQRVTLRCSPRSGDLSVYWYQQSLDQGLQFLIQYYNGEERAKGNILERFSAQQFPDLHSELNLSSLELGDSALYFCASSVVALANHEQFFGPGTRLTVL.

This chain uses TRBV30 with TRBJ2-1; D unresolved. The CDR3 sequence is 12 residues long. Looked up from germline, CDR1 is GTSNPN and CDR2 is SVGIG (reference sequence). Trimming shortened V by 1 base and J by 8 bases, and 9 bases separated the two germline ends. This CDR3 is CAWSAVGYEQFF. For the CDR3, the DNA is TGTGCCTGGAGTGCTGTGGGATATGAGCAGTTCTTC.

The V gene is TRBV19, the J gene TRBJ2-7; 9 bases match TRBD2. The ends lost 4 bases at V and 2 bases at J; junction bases unmatched: 12. CDR3 size: 17 residues. Germline loops: CDR1 LNHDA, CDR2 SQIVND (reference sequence). This CDR3 reads CASSNRGSSGEAYEQYF. In DNA, the CDR3 is TGTGCCAGTAGTAACCGTGGGTCTAGCGGGGAAGCCTACGAGCAGTACTTC.

The rearrangement uses TRBV5-1 and TRBJ2-1; 8 bases match TRBD2. V lost 3 bases to trimming and J lost 8 bases; unmatched junction nucleotides: 10. The CDR3 sequence is 15 residues long. Germline V lookup: CDR1 SGHRS, CDR2 YFSETQ. The CDR3 nucleotides read TGCGCCAGCAGCTCCCTGTCGGGGGGGCCGTATGAGCAGTTCTTC. Its protein product is CASSSLSGGPYEQFF. Full variable domain (missing parts from reference TRBV5-1 and TRBJ2-1): KAGVTQTPRYLIKTRGQQVTLSCSPISGHRSVSWYQQTPGQGLQFLFEYFSETQRNKGNFPGRFSGRQFSNSRSEMNVSTLELGDSALYLCASSSLSGGPYEQFFGPGTRLTVL.

The chain recombines TRBV13 with TRBJ1-5; D gene unclear. Germline loops: CDR1 PRHDT, CDR2 FYEKMQ (reference sequence). The V gene lost 5 bases and the J gene lost 7 bases, with 9 bases spanning the gap. There are 12 residues in the CDR3. The CDR3 sequence is CASSVGGQPQHF. The CDR3 bases are TGTGCCAGCAGCGTGGGAGGCCAGCCCCAGCATTTT.

The genes are TRBV6-1 and TRBJ1-2, with a weak D call TRBD1 (5 bases). The germline gives CDR1 MNHNS, CDR2 SASEGT. The CDR3 runs 13 residues. V lost 2 bases and J lost 8, with 12 bases in between. CDR3 in DNA: TGTGCCAGCAGTGAAACTCAGGGAGGAGGCTACACCTTC. Translating it yields CASSETQGGGYTF.

The rearrangement links TRBV7-2 to TRBJ1-5, with 7 bases that match TRBD1. The CDR3 extends over 14 amino acids. The germline V gene has CDR1 SGHTA and CDR2 FQGNSA. The V and J ends lost 5 bases and 6 bases, in that order; junction bases with no gene match: 7. DNA for the CDR3: TGTGCCAGCAGCCATGGGGACAGAGGTCAGCCCCAGCATTTT. Its translation: CASSHGDRGQPQHF.